This T cell receptor (beta chain) was captured by sequencing in a study of vaccination and CD4 T cells after COVID-19. Study in general: Spike peptides, overlapping and drawn from SARS-CoV-2, HCoV-NL63, HCoV-OC43 and HCoV-229E, were used to stimulate cells. Study-wide results and limits: Although the median of SARS-CoV-2-reactive clonotypes rose from around 20 to 38, the change was not significant.

In the case of this clonotype: Its antigen remains unidentified.

Treatment defined: approximately nine-day PBMC culture with coronavirus spike peptide pools or control peptides (ViraFEST assay). Peptide pool stimulation in ViraFEST expanded antigen-specific T cells, whose TCRs were then sequenced. With the Oncomine TCR Beta short-read assay, DNA from cultured CD4+ T cells was sequenced. Using its own MiXCR run on the PCR reads, TCRdb lists one record per CDR3 protein. The data show over 15,000 distinct CDR3 sequences, roughly 48% seen once. Trimming cost V 2 bases and J 3 bases, with 11 bases left between them. CDR1 KGHSH and CDR2 LQKENI come from the germline V gene. This CDR3 comprises 14 residues.

This specimen consisted of CD4+ T cells from blood, cultured in vitro, obtained before SARS-CoV-2 vaccination. This chain uses TRBV18 with TRBJ2-7; possibly TRBD1 for D (6 bases). The TCR originated in a human donor who had recovered from COVID-19. This CDR3 is CASSPGRGFYEQYF. CDR3 DNA sequence: TGTGCCAGCTCACCAGGCAGGGGTTTCTACGAGCAGTACTTC.